This T cell receptor beta chain was found in a study of post-analysis software for immune sequencing data. Study information: Included courses were relapsing-remitting and secondary progressive multiple sclerosis; progressive-relapsing multiple sclerosis was also included. Study-level points and caveats: Among five TRBV segments more frequent in patients than controls were TRBV5-6, TRBV5-1 and TRBV20-1. Normalized Chao1 diversity was significantly lower in multiple sclerosis patients than in controls. Clustering by F measure revealed strong co-clustering among samples prepared together in one batch.

cDNA libraries for TCR beta contained unique molecular identifiers. Via MiXCR, TCRdb re-called the PCR reads, giving one row per CDR3 protein. The table shows 600,000 to 700,000 distinct CDR3 sequences, with about 60% occurring only once. Trimming took 5 bases from V and 1 from J; bases not matched to a gene: 12. The CDR3 length is 17 residues. In germline, CDR1 is SEHNR, CDR2 FQNEAQ (reference sequence). A few counts support this clonotype. Its antigen is as yet unknown. The receptor was isolated from a girl aged 2 to 10 with multiple sclerosis. The material sequenced was blood. V gene TRBV7-9 combines with J gene TRBJ2-7, with 9 bases that match TRBD2. CDR3 amino acids: CASSPPPLAGESYEQYF. CDR3 nucleotide sequence: TGTGCCAGCAGCCCACCCCCACTAGCGGGCGAGTCCTACGAGCAGTACTTC.